Listed below are T cell receptor beta chains from one sample, sequenced in a study of T cell responses to AZD1222 COVID-19 vaccine. Repertoires were generated with immunoSEQ multiplex PCR, while TCRdb's copy carries only in-frame clones and drops some. The repertoire holds roughly 150,000 clones, about 90% seen once, with roughly 9.9% in the top ten. Sequencing used peripheral blood, obtained 28 days after the second AZD1222 dose. Source of these receptors: an adult who received the AZD1222 COVID-19 vaccine. Each CDR3 is given with its conserved first and last residue. D genes are given only for firm matches. Clone size is stated in some rows and not others, as once, few, many or a class when expanded.

TRBV6-2/TRBV6-3,.,TRBJ2-1,17,.,CASSYSPPSGIYNEQFF
TRBV4-3,.,TRBJ1-2,15,.,CASSQESDPNYGYTF
TRBV28,.,TRBJ1-1,15,.,CASSTLGGARTEAFF
TRBV19,.,TRBJ1-5,13,TRBD1,CASTDRGSQPQHF
TRBV5-1,.,TRBJ1-2,14,TRBD1,CASSNGQGGDGYTF
TRBV10-1,.,TRBJ1-1,13,TRBD1,CASSGTDRGEAFF
TRBV4-1,.,TRBJ1-2,14,TRBD1,CASSQEQGARGYTF
TRBV11-2,.,TRBJ1-1,12,.,CASSAQQGEAFF
TRBV5-1,.,TRBJ1-1,13,.,CASSVRLNTEAFF
TRBV5-1,once,TRBJ1-1,16,TRBD1,CASSFGPGTGITEAFF
TRBV7-9,.,TRBJ2-2,15,.,CASSLVQGNTGELFF
TRBV5-1,.,TRBJ1-1,14,TRBD1,CASSSQGAGTEAFF
TRBV9,.,TRBJ1-2,14,.,CASSGSGATYGYTF
TRBV5-1,.,TRBJ1-5,15,.,CASSLNWGGNQPQHF
TRBV5-4,.,TRBJ2-7,14,.,CASSLGRLPYEQYF
TRBV6-5,.,TRBJ1-1,14,TRBD1,CASRRAGTDTEAFF
TRBV5-1,once,TRBJ1-5,13,.,CASSLAGPQPQHF
TRBV19,.,TRBJ2-2,12,.,CASSRRTGELFF
TRBV18,.,TRBJ1-1,14,.,CASSPKEGNTEAFF
TRBV11-1,.,TRBJ1-1,13,.,CASSSQGGTEAFF
TRBV7-9,once,TRBJ1-1,17,.,CASSSNEKTVIYTEAFF
TRBV7-8,.,TRBJ2-1,15,.,CASSSRLVRSNEQFF
TRBV19,.,TRBJ2-3,14,.,CASSVGGLTDTQYF
TRBV7-2,.,TRBJ1-2,15,TRBD1,CASSLARGLNYGYTF
TRBV19,.,TRBJ2-1,16,TRBD2,CASRHATSGPQNEQFF
TRBV27,.,TRBJ1-6,16,TRBD1,CASSPSRQGGRSPLHF
TRBV5-1,.,TRBJ2-2,15,.,CASSLAEGNTGELFF
TRBV6-5,.,TRBJ1-1,11,.,CASRGDTEAFF
TRBV6-5,.,TRBJ1-2,13,TRBD1,CASSRQGFYGYTF
TRBV5-6,once,TRBJ1-1,13,.,CASSYRVNTEAFF
TRBV18,.,TRBJ1-4,14,.,CASSADRANEKLFF
TRBV7-2,.,TRBJ2-1,14,.,CASSLGEIRGEQFF
TRBV19,.,TRBJ1-2,16,TRBD1,CASRPPGQAAWYGYTF
TRBV9,.,TRBJ1-1,14,.,CASSPRTGSTEAFF
TRBV29-1,.,TRBJ1-2,13,TRBD1,CSTPGQGFYGYTF
TRBV6-1,.,TRBJ1-2,18,TRBD1,CASSGDSILGTPNYGYTF
TRBV19,.,TRBJ1-5,15,.,CASSLTDYSNQPQHF
TRBV11-3,.,TRBJ2-1,15,TRBD2,CASSQGREGYNEQFF
TRBV7-8,.,TRBJ2-7,15,TRBD2,CASSAGLAIYYEQYF
TRBV7-2,.,TRBJ1-2,15,TRBD1,CASSLSNRGAYGYTF
TRBV7-2,.,TRBJ1-2,17,.,CASSLALGQGTNYGYTF
TRBV18,.,TRBJ1-4,14,.,CASSRGATNEKLFF
TRBV18,.,TRBJ2-2,14,.,CASSPGRNAGELFF
TRBV19,.,TRBJ1-2,14,.,CASSIGGRGYGYTF
TRBV6-6,.,TRBJ1-6,16,TRBD1,CASSLLVPGQGSPLHF
TRBV11-2,.,TRBJ1-3,13,TRBD1,CASATGIGNTIYF
TRBV19,.,TRBJ2-7,16,TRBD1,CASSFPGQELRREQYF
TRBV12-3/TRBV12-4,.,TRBJ1-6,13,TRBD1,CASSSDRDSPLHF
TRBV5-4,.,TRBJ2-5,14,TRBD2,CASSPGRVRETQYF
TRBV6-1,.,TRBJ2-2,19,.,CASSEEVLNGDLGTGELFF
TRBV6-5,.,TRBJ1-1,14,.,CASSYGLLNTEAFF
TRBV7-2,.,TRBJ2-7,15,TRBD2,CASSFFLAGAKEQYF
TRBV3-1/TRBV3-2,few,TRBJ1-1,14,.,CASSQDAGEREAFF
TRBV10-3,.,TRBJ2-1,15,TRBD2,CAIRDSGGLYNEQFF
TRBV4-2,.,TRBJ1-2,17,.,CASSQPLVPTDNYGYTF
TRBV19,.,TRBJ1-4,14,TRBD1,CASSGTATNEKLFF
TRBV6-5,.,TRBJ1-2,14,.,CASSRTGFDYGYTF
TRBV6-1,.,TRBJ2-3,15,TRBD1,CASSDPGQGTDTQYF
TRBV11-2,.,TRBJ2-7,13,.,CASSSNRVYEQYF
TRBV28,.,TRBJ1-2,15,.,CASGGHQASNYGYTF